This TCR beta chain originates from a study of vaccination effects on CD4 cells after COVID-19. About the research overall: All study participants received two doses of BNT162b2 or mRNA-1273 vaccine.

The study, taken as a whole, reports: Whether induced by infection or by vaccine, clones showed marked clonal contraction late after vaccination. Cross-reactivity toward common cold coronaviruses was confined to only 1 of 255 vaccine-induced clones in healthy vaccinees.

Measured with immunoSEQ multiplex PCR; TCRdb has only the in-frame clones, and not every one. The table includes 40,000 to 50,000 clones, around 67% detected once. This CDR3 is built from 13 residues. CDR1 SGHDN and CDR2 FVKESK come from the germline V gene. Trimming cost V 0 bases and J 7 bases, with 10 bases left between them. ViraFEST expansion of antigen-specific CD4+ T cells with viral peptide pools preceded sequencing. At the end of nine to ten days of culture, CD4+ T cells were isolated. All vaccine recipients tested negative for nucleocapsid antibodies and had never contracted SARS-CoV-2 infection. Days 3 and 7 were when half the medium was replaced with IL-2 medium. In the case of this clone: The target antigen is unknown.

This TCR was recovered from a human donor who received a COVID-19 vaccine. The gene calls are TRBV14 and TRBJ2-7; tentative D call: TRBD1 (5 bases). This material consisted of CD4+ T cells from PBMCs cultured with HCoV-OC43 spike peptides, taken before COVID-19 vaccination. Subset described: HCoV-OC43 spike overlapping peptide pool stimulation. The CDR3 DNA sequence: TGTGCCAGCAGCCAAGACAGGGCGAAAGAGCAGTACTTC. This encodes CASSQDRAKEQYF.